This record covers a single T cell receptor (beta chain). The primer mix had 60 Vbeta and 13 Jbeta primers. Measured with immunoSEQ multiplex PCR; TCRdb has only the in-frame clones, and not every one. The sample consists of about 160,000 clones, around 84% of them appearing once. Germline V gene data show CDR1 as SGDLS and CDR2 as YYNGEE. The length of the CDR3 is 18 residues. Trimming pared 0 bases from V and 2 bases from J, leaving 20 bases between. This sample was taken from a study of cytomegalovirus exposure and HLA in healthy donors. Study in general: Of some 400 genotyped donors, more than 75% grouped in the Caucasian-associated ancestry cluster.

The specimen sequenced was PBMCs. V usage is TRBV9 and J usage is TRBJ2-5; TRBD2 might be the D (5 bases). The sequence was obtained from a man aged 18-30 years in good health and CMV-seronegative. The CDR3 region has the DNA TGTGCCAGCAGCGTAGGGACTCCCGTGAACCATGTACAAGAGACCCAGTACTTC. It codes for CASSVGTPVNHVQETQYF. Drawing the rest from reference TRBV9 and TRBJ2-5, the complete variable domain is DSGVTQTPKHLITATGQRVTLRCSPRSGDLSVYWYQQSLDQGLQFLIQYYNGEERAKGNILERFSAQQFPDLHSELNLSSLELGDSALYFCASSVGTPVNHVQETQYFGPGTRLLVL.